This T cell receptor beta chain came from a study of OX40 agonist ivuxolimab in advanced cancers. Overall study: Mean age 60 years, range roughly 20 to 85; roughly 82% male. Partial responses occurred in three patients (one hepatocellular carcinoma, two cutaneous melanoma). The study, taken as a whole, reports: Dose levels from 0.1 to 3.0 mg/kg saw CD4+ and CD8+ blood T cells expand clonally by week 6.

The CDR3 contains 15 residues. V dropped 5 bases and J dropped 1 base, with 14 bases sitting between them. Germline V CDR1 and CDR2: MDHEN, SYDVKM. Produced via immunoSEQ multiplex PCR; TCRdb's table is partial and in-frame only. The sample consists of around 94,000 clones, approximately 85% of them appearing once. This clone showed up just once. Its antigen is not identified. The sequencing used CD4+ or CD8+ T cells sorted from blood, collected in a trial of the OX40 agonist ivuxolimab. This sequence originates from an adult with an advanced solid tumor such as melanoma, head and neck, liver or kidney cancer. The chain combines TRBV28 with TRBJ2-5, with D possibly called TRBD1 or TRBD2 (5 bases each). CDR3 nucleotide sequence: TGTGCCAGCAGTCGTACGGGACGGCCCCAAGAGACCCAGTACTTC. This encodes CASSRTGRPQETQYF.